Below are 6 T cell receptor beta chains sequenced from a single sample in a study of T cell responses to AZD1222 COVID-19 vaccine. The assay was immunoSEQ multiplex PCR, and TCRdb's table has in-frame clones only and misses some. The sample lists approximately 60,000 clones, 84% occurring once. Sample: peripheral blood, taken on day 0 of AZD1222 vaccination. The origin of the receptors is an adult in good health.

The V and J genes are TRBV18 and TRBJ2-7, with D perhaps matching TRBD1 (5 bases). V was pared by 6 bases and J by 0 bases, with 24 bases between. This CDR3 is 18 amino acids long. Germline CDR1 reads KGHSH; CDR2 reads LQKENI. The CDR3 is CASSFPPLTGIYSYEQYF. DNA for the CDR3: TGTGCCAGCTCCTTCCCTCCCCTCACAGGCATCTACTCCTACGAGCAGTACTTC. Using reference TRBV18 and TRBJ2-7 for the parts outside the CDR3, the full variable domain is NAGVMQNPRHLVRRRGQEARLRCSPMKGHSHVYWYRQLPEEGLKFMVYLQKENIIDESGMPKERFSAEFPKEGPSILRIQQVVRGDSAAYFCASSFPPLTGIYSYEQYFGPGTRLTVT.

The genes are TRBV5-1 and TRBJ2-2; D unclear. Germline CDR1 SGHRS, CDR2 YFSETQ. V dropped 5 bases and J dropped 0 bases, with 11 bases sitting between them. CDR3 length: 15 amino acids. CDR3: CASSSGSSNTGELFF. The CDR3 DNA reads TGCGCCAGCAGTTCTGGATCCTCGAACACCGGGGAGCTGTTTTTT.

This chain uses TRBV7-2 with TRBJ1-2; D is unclear. This CDR3 has 14 residues. Germline-derived CDR1 and CDR2 are SGHTA and FQGNSA. V was trimmed by 3 bases and J by 4 bases, leaving 12 bases between them. Here the CDR3 DNA reads TGTGCCAGCAGCTTGCAGACGGGTCCCTATGGCTACACCTTC. Protein: CASSLQTGPYGYTF.

V gene TRBV5-1 combines with J gene TRBJ2-5; 9 positions match TRBD1. J was trimmed by 2 bases and V by 4 bases; bases with no gene match: 9. The CDR3 runs to 16 residues. The V gene's germline CDR1 is SGHRS and CDR2 YFSETQ. CDR3 bases: TGCGCCAGCAGCCCATCGAGACAGGGGGGACAAGAGACCCAGTACTTC. It yields the protein CASSPSRQGGQETQYF.

This clone was counted a single time. The V and J genes are TRBV6-4 and TRBJ1-5, with a weak D call TRBD1 (5 bases). The CDR3 is made up of 16 amino acids. Germline values: CDR1 MRHNA, CDR2 SNTAGT. Deletions cut 5 bases from V and 3 bases from J, with 17 bases between. Here the CDR3 DNA reads TGTGCCAGCAGTCCGTCGGAACAGGCACTCAATCAGCCCCAGCATTTT. As protein: CASSPSEQALNQPQHF.

J is TRBJ2-3 and V is TRBV6-5; the D is unclear. CDR1 is MNHEY and CDR2 is SVGAGI in the germline V gene. CDR3 length: 12 amino acids. The germline V and J ends were trimmed by 6 bases and 6 bases, with 10 bases remaining between them. In nucleotides, the CDR3 is TGTGCCAGCAGGTCCGGTTTGGATACGCAGTATTTT. It yields the protein CASRSGLDTQYF.